What follows describes a single T cell receptor beta chain. The antigen is not known. The assay was run at survey level. Using immunoSEQ multiplex PCR, the repertoire was profiled, and TCRdb retains in-frame clones only, with some absent. The sample includes over 30,000 clones, about 81% seen only once; the top ten take approximately 1.1%. This sample was taken from a study of pediatric ulcerative colitis. Study-level results: Compared with controls, ulcerative colitis showed greater blood-rectum clone sharing. Clonal expansions reduced rectal repertoire diversity in acute severe colitis.

One to two pinch biopsies were taken from the rectum during colonoscopy. Before the diagnostic colonoscopy, ulcerative colitis patients were free of immunosuppressive medication. The V and J ends lost 0 bases and 5 bases respectively, with 17 bases between them. Germline V lookup: CDR1 SGHDT, CDR2 YYEEEE. This CDR3 is built from 16 residues. Sequenced input: gut tissue. This clonotype was obtained from a boy aged 5-17 years with mild ulcerative colitis. V gene TRBV5-6 combines with J gene TRBJ1-1, with D maybe TRBD1 (6 bases). The CDR3 bases are TGTGCCAGCAGCTTGGAAGCGGGGGGCGCGAGGACTGAAGCTTTCTTT. As protein: CASSLEAGGARTEAFF.